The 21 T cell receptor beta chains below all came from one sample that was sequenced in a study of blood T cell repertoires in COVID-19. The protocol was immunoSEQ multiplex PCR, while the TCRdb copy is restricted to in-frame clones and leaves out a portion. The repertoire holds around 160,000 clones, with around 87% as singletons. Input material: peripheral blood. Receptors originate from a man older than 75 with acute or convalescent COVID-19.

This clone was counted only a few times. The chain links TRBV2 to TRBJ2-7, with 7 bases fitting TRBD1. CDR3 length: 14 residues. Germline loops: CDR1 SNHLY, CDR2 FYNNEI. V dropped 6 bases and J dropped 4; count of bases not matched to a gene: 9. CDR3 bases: TGTGCCAGCAGGGAGACAGGGAAAGGGTACGAGCAGTACTTC. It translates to CASRETGKGYEQYF. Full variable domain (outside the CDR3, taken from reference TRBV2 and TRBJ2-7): EPEVTQTPSHQVTQMGQEVILRCVPISNHLYFYWYRQILGQKVEFLVSFYNNEISEKSEIFDDQFSVERPDGSNFTLKIRSTKLEDSAMYFCASRETGKGYEQYFGPGTRLTVT.

CDR3 in DNA: TGCGCCAGCAGCGCCTCGACTGGGGGCAGTGAGCAGTTCTTC. This translates into CASSASTGGSEQFF. The V call is TRBV5-1, the J call TRBJ2-1; a possible D gene is TRBD1 (6 bases). CDR1 is SGHRS, CDR2 YFSETQ, per germline. The V end lost 4 bases, the J end lost 9 bases, and 17 bases lay between the germline ends. The CDR3 sequence is 14 residues long.

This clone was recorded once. CDR3 in DNA: TGTGCCAGCAGTTTAGCGGCCGTTGACACCGGGGAGCTGTTTTTT. It is translated as CASSLAAVDTGELFF. This chain connects TRBV27 to TRBJ2-2, with D hard to call. Germline V gives CDR1 MNHEY, CDR2 SMNVEV (reference sequence). The V end was cut by 2 bases, the J end by 3 bases, with 10 bases between. The CDR3 totals 15 residues.

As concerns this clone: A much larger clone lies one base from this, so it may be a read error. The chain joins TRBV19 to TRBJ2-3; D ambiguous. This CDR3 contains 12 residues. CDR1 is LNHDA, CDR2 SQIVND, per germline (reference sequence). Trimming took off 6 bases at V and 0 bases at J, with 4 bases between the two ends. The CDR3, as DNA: TGTGCCAGTAGCCCTAGCACAGATACGCAGTATTTT. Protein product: CASSPSTDTQYF.

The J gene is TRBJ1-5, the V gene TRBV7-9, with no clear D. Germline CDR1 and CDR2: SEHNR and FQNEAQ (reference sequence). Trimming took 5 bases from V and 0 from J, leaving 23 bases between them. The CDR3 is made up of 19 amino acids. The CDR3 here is CASSLTPPGSGISNQPQHF. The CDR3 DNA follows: TGTGCCAGCAGCCTAACGCCCCCGGGCAGCGGGATTAGCAATCAGCCCCAGCATTTT.

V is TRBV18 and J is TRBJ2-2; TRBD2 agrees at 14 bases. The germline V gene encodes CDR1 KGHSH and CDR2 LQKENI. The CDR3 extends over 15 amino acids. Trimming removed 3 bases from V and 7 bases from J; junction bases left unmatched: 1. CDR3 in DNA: TGTGCCAGCTCACCGGGACTAGCGGGAGTCGGGGAGCTGTTTTTT. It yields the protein CASSPGLAGVGELFF.

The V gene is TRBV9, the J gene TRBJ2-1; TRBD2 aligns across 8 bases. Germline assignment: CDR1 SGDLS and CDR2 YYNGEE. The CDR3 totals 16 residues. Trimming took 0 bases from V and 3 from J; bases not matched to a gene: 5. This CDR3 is CASSVAPRGGYNEQFF. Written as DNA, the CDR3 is TGTGCCAGCAGCGTAGCTCCCCGGGGGGGCTACAATGAGCAGTTCTTC.

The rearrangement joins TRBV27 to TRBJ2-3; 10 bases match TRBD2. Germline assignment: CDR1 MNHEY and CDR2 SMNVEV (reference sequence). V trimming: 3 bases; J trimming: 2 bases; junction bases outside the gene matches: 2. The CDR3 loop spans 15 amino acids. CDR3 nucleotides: TGTGCCAGCAGTTTTCTAGCGGGAGTCACAGATACGCAGTATTTT. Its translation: CASSFLAGVTDTQYF.

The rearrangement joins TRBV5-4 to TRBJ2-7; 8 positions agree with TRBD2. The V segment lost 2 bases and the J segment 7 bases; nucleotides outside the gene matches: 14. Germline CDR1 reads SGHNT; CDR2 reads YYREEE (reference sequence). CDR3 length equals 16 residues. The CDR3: CASSFLVVGRALEQYF. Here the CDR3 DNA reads TGTGCCAGCAGCTTTTTGGTGGTCGGGAGGGCCTTGGAGCAGTACTTC. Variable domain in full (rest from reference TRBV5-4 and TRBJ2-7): ETGVTQSPTHLIKTRGQQVTLRCSSQSGHNTVSWYQQALGQGPQFIFQYYREEENGRGNFPPRFSGLQFPNYSSELNVNALELDDSALYLCASSFLVVGRALEQYFGPGTRLTVT.

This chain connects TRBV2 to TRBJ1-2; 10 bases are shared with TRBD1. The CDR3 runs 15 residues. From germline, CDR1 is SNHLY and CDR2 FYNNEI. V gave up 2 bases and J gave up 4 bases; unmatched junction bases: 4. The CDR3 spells CASSERGQGSYGYTF. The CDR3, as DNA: TGTGCCAGCAGTGAACGGGGACAGGGGTCCTATGGCTACACCTTC.

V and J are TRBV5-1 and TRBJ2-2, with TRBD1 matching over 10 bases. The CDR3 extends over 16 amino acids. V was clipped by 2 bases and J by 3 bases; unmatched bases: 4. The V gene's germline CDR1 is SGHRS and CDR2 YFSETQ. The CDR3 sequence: CASSFAGTGDTGELFF. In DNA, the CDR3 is TGCGCCAGCAGCTTCGCCGGGACAGGGGACACCGGGGAGCTGTTTTTT. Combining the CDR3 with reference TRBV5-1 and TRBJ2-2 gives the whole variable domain KAGVTQTPRYLIKTRGQQVTLSCSPISGHRSVSWYQQTPGQGLQFLFEYFSETQRNKGNFPGRFSGRQFSNSRSEMNVSTLELGDSALYLCASSFAGTGDTGELFFGEGSRLTVL.

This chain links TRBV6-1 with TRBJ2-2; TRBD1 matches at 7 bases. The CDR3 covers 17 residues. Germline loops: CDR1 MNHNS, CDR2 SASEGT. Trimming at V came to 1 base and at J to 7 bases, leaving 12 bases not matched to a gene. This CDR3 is CASSEVVVQGTIGELFF. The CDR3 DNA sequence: TGTGCCAGCAGTGAAGTCGTGGTACAGGGGACAATCGGGGAGCTGTTTTTT.

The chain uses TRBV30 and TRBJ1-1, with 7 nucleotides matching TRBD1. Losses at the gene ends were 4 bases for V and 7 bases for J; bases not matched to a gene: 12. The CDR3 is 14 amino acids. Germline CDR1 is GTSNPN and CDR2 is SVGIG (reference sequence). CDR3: CAWKWGRGPGEAFF. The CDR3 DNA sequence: TGTGCCTGGAAGTGGGGTAGGGGGCCGGGTGAAGCTTTCTTT.

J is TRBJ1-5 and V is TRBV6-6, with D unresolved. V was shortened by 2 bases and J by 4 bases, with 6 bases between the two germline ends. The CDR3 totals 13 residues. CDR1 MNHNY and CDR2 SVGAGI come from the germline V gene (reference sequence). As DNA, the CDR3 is TGTGCCAGCAGTTACCGGGGTAATCAGCCCCAGCATTTT. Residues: CASSYRGNQPQHF.

The CDR3 coding sequence is TGTGCCAGCAGTCTTGATCAGCCCCAGCATTTT. This codes for CASSLDQPQHF. The chain employs TRBV28 and TRBJ1-5, with D hard to call. The ends were cut back, 5 bases at V and 5 bases at J, with 4 bases in the middle. Germline V gives CDR1 MDHEN, CDR2 SYDVKM. The CDR3 contains 11 residues. Together with reference TRBV28 and TRBJ1-5, the CDR3 gives the full variable domain: DVKVTQSSRYLVKRTGEKVFLECVQDMDHENMFWYRQDPGLGLRLIYFSYDVKMKEKGDIPEGYSVSREKKERFSLILESASTNQTSMYLCASSLDQPQHFGDGTRLSIL.

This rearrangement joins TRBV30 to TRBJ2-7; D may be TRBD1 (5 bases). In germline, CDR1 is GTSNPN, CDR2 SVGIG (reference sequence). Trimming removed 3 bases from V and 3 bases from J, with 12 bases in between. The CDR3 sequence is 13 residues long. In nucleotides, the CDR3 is TGTGCCTGGAGCGCCGGACACCTCTACGAGCAGTACTTC. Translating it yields CAWSAGHLYEQYF.

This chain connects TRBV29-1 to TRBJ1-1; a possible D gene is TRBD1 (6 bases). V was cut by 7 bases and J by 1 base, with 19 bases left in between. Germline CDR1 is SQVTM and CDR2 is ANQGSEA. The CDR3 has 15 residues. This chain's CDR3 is CSAPAGASGNTEAFF. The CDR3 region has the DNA TGCAGCGCCCCTGCGGGGGCATCGGGGAACACTGAAGCTTTCTTT.

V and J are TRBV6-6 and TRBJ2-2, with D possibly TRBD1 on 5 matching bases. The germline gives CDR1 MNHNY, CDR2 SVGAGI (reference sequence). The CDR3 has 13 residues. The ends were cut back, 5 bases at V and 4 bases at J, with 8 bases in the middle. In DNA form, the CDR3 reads TGTGCCAGCAGTCCAAGGGGCACCGGGGAGCTGTTTTTT. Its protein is CASSPRGTGELFF.

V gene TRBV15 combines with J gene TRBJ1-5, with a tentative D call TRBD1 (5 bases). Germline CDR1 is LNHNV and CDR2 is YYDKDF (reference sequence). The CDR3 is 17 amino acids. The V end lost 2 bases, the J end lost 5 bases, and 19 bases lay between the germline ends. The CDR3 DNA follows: TGTGCCACCAGCAGACAACTAGTGGGGGGGTGGGATCAGCCCCAGCATTTT. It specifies CATSRQLVGGWDQPQHF.

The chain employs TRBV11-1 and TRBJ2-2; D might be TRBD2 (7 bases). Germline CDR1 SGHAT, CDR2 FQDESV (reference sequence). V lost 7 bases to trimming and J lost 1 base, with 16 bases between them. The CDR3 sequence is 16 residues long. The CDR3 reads CASIPSGGLNTGELFF. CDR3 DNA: TGTGCCAGCATTCCTTCGGGGGGCTTGAACACCGGGGAGCTGTTTTTT.

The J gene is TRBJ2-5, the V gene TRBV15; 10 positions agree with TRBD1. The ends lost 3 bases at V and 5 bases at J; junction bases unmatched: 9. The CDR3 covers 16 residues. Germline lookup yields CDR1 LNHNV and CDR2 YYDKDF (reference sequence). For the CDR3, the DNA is TGTGCCACCAGCAGGGAACAGACAGGGGGCCTGGAGACCCAGTACTTC. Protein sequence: CATSREQTGGLETQYF. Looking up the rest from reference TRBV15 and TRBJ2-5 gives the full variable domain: DAMVIQNPRYQVTQFGKPVTLSCSQTLNHNVMYWYQQKSSQAPKLLFHYYDKDFNNEADTPDNFQSRRPNTSFCFLDIRSPGLGDTAMYLCATSREQTGGLETQYFGPGTRLLVL.